The clone carrying this TCR beta chain was observed at least ten times. What it binds is not known. This sample was included in a study of T cell repertoires in cytomegalovirus infection. Background on the study: Recently identified HLA-C-restricted CMV epitopes and well-studied HLA-B-restricted CMV epitopes were used by the study. Signatures in public TCR beta sequences pointed to both CMV infection and matching HLA type.

The trim removed 0 bases at V and 5 bases at J, leaving 9 bases unmatched. Germline CDR1 reads LGHNA; CDR2 reads YSLEER. The CDR3 spans 18 residues. TCRdb analysed the reads with MiXCR anew, one entry per CDR3 protein. The sample has over 250,000 distinct CDR3 sequences; less than 25% are singletons. Study observations and caveats: Adding up the frequency of public TCR beta families identified people who carried CMV plus the relevant HLA. CMV-specific TCR beta clonotypes restricted by HLA-C were the ones dominating the ex vivo response.

The specimen comprised cultured PBMCs, sampled from culture after CMV antigen stimulation. The chain is built from TRBV4-3 and TRBJ2-1, with TRBD1 identical over 11 bases. The receptor's source is a human donor in good health (CMV status not recorded). Some clones in this sample may be carry-over from other donors' samples. This chain's CDR3 is CASSQDRERTGGNNEQFF. The CDR3 DNA follows: TGCGCCAGCAGCCAAGATCGAGAAAGGACAGGGGGCAACAATGAGCAGTTCTTC.